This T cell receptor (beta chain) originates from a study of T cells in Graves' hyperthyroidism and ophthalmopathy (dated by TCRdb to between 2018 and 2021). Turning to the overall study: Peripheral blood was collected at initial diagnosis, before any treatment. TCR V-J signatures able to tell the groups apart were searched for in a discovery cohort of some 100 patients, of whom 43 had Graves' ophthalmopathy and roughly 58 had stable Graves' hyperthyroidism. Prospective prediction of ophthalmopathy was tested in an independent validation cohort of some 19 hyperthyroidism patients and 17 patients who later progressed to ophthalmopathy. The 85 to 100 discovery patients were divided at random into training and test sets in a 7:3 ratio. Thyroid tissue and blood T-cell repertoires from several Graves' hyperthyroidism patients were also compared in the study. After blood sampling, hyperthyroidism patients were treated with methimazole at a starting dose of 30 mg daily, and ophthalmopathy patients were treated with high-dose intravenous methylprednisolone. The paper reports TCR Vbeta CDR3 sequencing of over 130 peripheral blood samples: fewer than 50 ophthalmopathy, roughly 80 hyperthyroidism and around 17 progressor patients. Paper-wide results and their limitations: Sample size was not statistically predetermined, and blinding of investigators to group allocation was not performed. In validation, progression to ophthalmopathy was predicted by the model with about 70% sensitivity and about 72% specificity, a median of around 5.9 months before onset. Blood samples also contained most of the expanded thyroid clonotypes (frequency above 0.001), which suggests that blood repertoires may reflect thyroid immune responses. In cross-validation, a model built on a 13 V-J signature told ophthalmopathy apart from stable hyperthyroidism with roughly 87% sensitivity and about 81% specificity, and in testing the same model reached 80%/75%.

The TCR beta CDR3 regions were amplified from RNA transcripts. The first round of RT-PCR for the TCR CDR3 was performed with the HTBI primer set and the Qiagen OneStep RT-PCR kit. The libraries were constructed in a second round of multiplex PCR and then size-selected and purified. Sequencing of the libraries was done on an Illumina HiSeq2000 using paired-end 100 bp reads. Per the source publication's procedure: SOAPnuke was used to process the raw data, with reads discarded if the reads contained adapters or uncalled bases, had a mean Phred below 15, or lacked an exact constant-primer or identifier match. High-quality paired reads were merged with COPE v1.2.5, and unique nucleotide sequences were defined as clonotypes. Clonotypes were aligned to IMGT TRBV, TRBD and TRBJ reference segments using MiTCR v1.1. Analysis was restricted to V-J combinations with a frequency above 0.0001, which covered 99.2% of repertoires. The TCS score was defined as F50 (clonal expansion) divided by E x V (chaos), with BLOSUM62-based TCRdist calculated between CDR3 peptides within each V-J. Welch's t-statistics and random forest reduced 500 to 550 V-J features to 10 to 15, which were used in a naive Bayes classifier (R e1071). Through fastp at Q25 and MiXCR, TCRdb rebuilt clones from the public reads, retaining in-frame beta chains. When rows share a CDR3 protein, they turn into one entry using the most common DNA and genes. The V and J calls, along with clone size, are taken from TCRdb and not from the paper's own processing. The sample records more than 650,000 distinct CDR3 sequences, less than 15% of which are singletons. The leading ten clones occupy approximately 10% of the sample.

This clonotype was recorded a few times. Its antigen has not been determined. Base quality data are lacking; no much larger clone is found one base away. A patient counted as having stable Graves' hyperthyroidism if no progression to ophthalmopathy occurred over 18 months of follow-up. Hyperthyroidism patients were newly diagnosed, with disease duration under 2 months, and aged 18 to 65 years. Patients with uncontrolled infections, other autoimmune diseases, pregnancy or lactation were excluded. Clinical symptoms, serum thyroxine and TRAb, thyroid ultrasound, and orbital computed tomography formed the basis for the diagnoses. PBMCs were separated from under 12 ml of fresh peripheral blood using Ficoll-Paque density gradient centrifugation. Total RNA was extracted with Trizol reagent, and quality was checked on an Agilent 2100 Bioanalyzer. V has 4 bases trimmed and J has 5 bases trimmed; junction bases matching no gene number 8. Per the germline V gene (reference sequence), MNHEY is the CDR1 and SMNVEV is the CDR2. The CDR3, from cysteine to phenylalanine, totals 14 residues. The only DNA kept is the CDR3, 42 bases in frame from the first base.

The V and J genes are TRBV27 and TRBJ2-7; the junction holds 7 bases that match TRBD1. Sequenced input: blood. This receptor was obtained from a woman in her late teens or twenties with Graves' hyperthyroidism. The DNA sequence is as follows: TGTGCCAGCAGTTCTGGGGACAGAAAACACGAGCAGTACTTC. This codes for CASSSGDRKHEQYF.